This T cell receptor beta chain comes out of a study of blood T cell repertoires in COVID-19. Study background: Donors in the United States, Italy and Spain gave samples during acute or convalescent COVID-19.

CDR3 size: 15 residues. V was pared by 5 bases and J by 4 bases, with 17 bases between. Germline CDR1 and CDR2: SGHTA and FQGTGA. A single count supports this clone. The table came from immunoSEQ multiplex PCR; TCRdb's copy has only in-frame clones and leaves some out. The sample consists of some 360,000 clones, about 90% of them appearing once. This rearrangement joins TRBV7-3 to TRBJ1-1, with D maybe TRBD1 (6 bases). The sequence came from a woman aged 55-69 years with COVID-19, enrolled during active disease. The sample consisted of peripheral blood. The CDR3 protein is CASSPPRGIATEAFF. The CDR3 nucleotides read TGTGCCAGCAGCCCCCCGAGGGGGATCGCCACTGAAGCTTTCTTT.